The 19 T cell receptor beta chains listed next were all sequenced from one sample in a study of T cell responses to AZD1222 COVID-19 vaccine. Repertoires were generated with immunoSEQ multiplex PCR, while TCRdb's copy carries only in-frame clones and drops some. The sample includes tens of thousands of clones, 90% to 95% seen only once; the top ten take about 5.2%. The sample in question was peripheral blood, obtained on day 0 of AZD1222 vaccination. These receptors were obtained from an adult in good health.

V and J are TRBV3-1 (or the pseudogene TRBV3-2) and TRBJ2-5, with 7 positions matching TRBD1. CDR3 size: 18 residues. Germline CDR1 and CDR2: LGHDT and YNNKEL (reference sequence). Germline trimming cut 0 bases from V and 3 bases from J; bases unmatched to any gene: 13. Here the CDR3 reads CASSQEWVLGTEEETQYF. The CDR3 coding sequence is TGTGCCAGCAGCCAAGAATGGGTGTTAGGGACAGAAGAAGAGACCCAGTACTTC.

The chain links TRBV11-1 to TRBJ2-7, with D perhaps TRBD1 (6 bases). This CDR3 comprises 15 residues. Per germline, CDR1 SGHAT and CDR2 FQDESV (reference sequence). The germline V and J ends were trimmed by 3 bases and 2 bases, with 14 bases remaining between them. The CDR3 is CASSFLGQKPYEQYF. For the CDR3, the DNA is TGTGCCAGCAGCTTCCTTGGACAGAAGCCCTACGAGCAGTACTTC.

CDR3 DNA sequence: TGTGCCAGCAGCGTGCTCCCTGGGGCCAACGTCCTGACTTTC. Translation: CASSVLPGANVLTF. The J gene is TRBJ2-6, the V gene TRBV9; D unclear. Deletions cut 2 bases from V and 2 bases from J, with 5 bases between. This CDR3 region has 14 residues. Germline-derived CDR1 and CDR2 are SGDLS and YYNGEE.

The chain uses TRBV5-1 and TRBJ2-1; 9 positions match TRBD2. After removal of 4 bases from V and 0 bases from J, the junction contained 8 bases not matched to a gene. The CDR3 runs to 17 residues. The germline V gene has CDR1 SGHRS and CDR2 YFSETQ. CDR3: CASSILAGGSSYNEQFF. CDR3 bases: TGCGCCAGCAGCATCCTTGCGGGGGGGAGCTCCTACAATGAGCAGTTCTTC.

The rearrangement links TRBV4-3 to TRBJ1-5, with a tentative D call TRBD1 (5 bases). Trimming pared 0 bases from V and 4 bases from J, leaving 10 bases between. Germline loops: CDR1 LGHNA, CDR2 YSLEER. The CDR3 covers 15 residues. This CDR3 is CASSQDSRVNQPQHF. CDR3 bases: TGCGCCAGCAGCCAAGATTCCAGGGTGAATCAGCCCCAGCATTTT.

The chain joins TRBV6-5 to TRBJ2-1; D is uncertain. Per the germline V gene, CDR1 is MNHEY and CDR2 is SVGAGI. V was shortened by 3 bases and J by 6 bases, with 9 bases between the two germline ends. CDR3 size: 13 residues. The CDR3 loop reads CASSYAEANEQFF. DNA of the CDR3: TGTGCCAGCAGTTATGCGGAAGCCAATGAGCAGTTCTTC.

V is TRBV7-2 and J is TRBJ1-5; the D gene is possibly TRBD1 (5 bases). The germline V and J ends were trimmed by 2 bases and 3 bases, with 8 bases remaining between them. The CDR3 has 14 residues. CDR1 and CDR2 (germline): SGHTA, FQGNSA. DNA of the CDR3: TGTGCCAGCAGCTTAAAAGGGGACAATCAGCCCCAGCATTTT. It is translated as CASSLKGDNQPQHF.

The chain carries TRBV9 and TRBJ1-1; 9 bases match TRBD1. The germline V gene has CDR1 SGDLS and CDR2 YYNGEE. This CDR3 region has 14 residues. Trimming removed 3 bases from V and 5 bases from J; junction bases left unmatched: 5. DNA of the CDR3: TGTGCCAGCAGCGGACAGGGGGAGGGAACTGAAGCTTTCTTT. Translation: CASSGQGEGTEAFF.

The chain employs TRBV5-1 and TRBJ1-2; 11 bases fit TRBD1. The junction had 6 bases not matched to a gene; V was cut back by 5 bases and J by 6 bases. CDR1 and CDR2 (germline): SGHRS, YFSETQ. The length of the CDR3 is 14 residues. CDR3 in DNA: TGCGCCAGCAGTCCCGGGACAGGGGGAAATGGCTACACCTTC. Its protein product is CASSPGTGGNGYTF.

This chain joins TRBV14 and TRBJ1-2; D not certain. V lost 2 bases, J lost 7 bases, and 11 bases lay in between. Germline CDR1 SGHDN, CDR2 FVKESK. CDR3 length: 13 residues. The DNA of the CDR3 is TGTGCCAGCAGCCAATACGGGTTGGCTGGCTACACCTTC. Translating gives CASSQYGLAGYTF.

In this sample, this clone turned up once. The chain couples TRBV3-1 (or the pseudogene TRBV3-2) to TRBJ2-7; D may match TRBD1 or TRBD2 (5 bases each). The V gene's germline CDR1 is LGHDT and CDR2 YNNKEL (reference sequence). The V end was cut by 1 base, the J end by 0 bases, with 13 bases between. This CDR3 has 16 amino acids. For the CDR3, the DNA is TGTGCCAGCAGCCAAGTGGCCGGGGCGAGCTCCTACGAGCAGTACTTC. This encodes CASSQVAGASSYEQYF.

This chain joins TRBV9 and TRBJ2-3; no clear D. The germline gives CDR1 SGDLS, CDR2 YYNGEE. Trimming left V 2 bases short and J 0 bases short, with 13 bases between. CDR3 size: 16 residues. The DNA for the CDR3 is TGTGCCAGCAGCGTTATATCCTCTTCTAGCACAGATACGCAGTATTTT. It codes for CASSVISSSSTDTQYF. The variable domain in full, with the rest retrieved from reference TRBV9 and TRBJ2-3, is DSGVTQTPKHLITATGQRVTLRCSPRSGDLSVYWYQQSLDQGLQFLIQYYNGEERAKGNILERFSAQQFPDLHSELNLSSLELGDSALYFCASSVISSSSTDTQYFGPGTRLTVL.

This clone was found once. This chain joins TRBV30 and TRBJ2-7; 10 positions agree with TRBD1. Germline V gives CDR1 GTSNPN, CDR2 SVGIG (reference sequence). Trimming took 3 bases from V and 6 from J; bases not matched to a gene: 5. The CDR3 has 13 amino acids. The CDR3 region is CAWRWTGGSEQYF. CDR3 in DNA: TGTGCCTGGAGATGGACAGGGGGTAGCGAGCAGTACTTC.

This chain joins TRBV28 and TRBJ2-6; no clear D gene. The germline V gene has CDR1 MDHEN and CDR2 SYDVKM. The ends were cut back, 3 bases at V and 0 bases at J, with 12 bases in the middle. This CDR3 spans 17 amino acids. The CDR3 is CASSFNLRVSGANVLTF. CDR3 coding DNA: TGTGCCAGCAGTTTTAATCTTCGGGTCTCTGGGGCCAACGTCCTGACTTTC.

This clone was seen only once. V gene TRBV21-1 combines with J gene TRBJ1-5. TRBV21-1 is a known pseudogene. The CDR3 spans 18 residues. The chain's CDR3 is CASSSPAERGYSNQPQHF. The CDR3, as DNA: TGTGCCAGCAGCTCCCCTGCGGAGAGGGGATATAGCAATCAGCCCCAGCATTTT.

The J gene is TRBJ1-4, the V gene TRBV3-1 (or the pseudogene TRBV3-2); tentative D call: TRBD1 (5 bases). In germline, CDR1 is LGHDT, CDR2 YNNKEL (reference sequence). V lost 2 bases and J 7 bases, leaving 20 bases between the germline ends. CDR3 length: 17 residues. The CDR3 DNA reads TGTGCCAGCAGCCAACTGGCGGGGAGGGGCGGAACTGAAAAACTGTTTTTT. It yields the protein CASSQLAGRGGTEKLFF.

The chain uses TRBV25-1 and TRBJ1-1; D gene unclear. The CDR3 loop spans 12 amino acids. Germline assignment: CDR1 MGHDK and CDR2 SYGVNS. Trimming removed 1 base at V and 11 bases at J, with 11 bases between. The CDR3 loop reads CASSELVSIAFF. For the CDR3, the DNA is TGTGCCAGCAGTGAATTGGTCAGTATTGCTTTCTTT.

This rearrangement joins TRBV24-1 to TRBJ2-3; the match to TRBD2 covers 7 bases. CDR1 is KGHDR, CDR2 SFDVKD, per germline. The CDR3 has 16 amino acids. Germline trimming cut 3 bases from V and 3 bases from J; bases unmatched to any gene: 8. DNA for the CDR3: TGTGCCACCAGTGATCTCGGGGAGGGGCAAACAGATACGCAGTATTTT. Translated, it gives CATSDLGEGQTDTQYF.

The chain is built from TRBV5-6 and TRBJ1-5; 7 bases are shared with TRBD1. Germline V gives CDR1 SGHDT, CDR2 YYEEEE. The CDR3 is 16 residues long. With V trimmed by 1 base and J by 2 bases, 6 bases remained unmatched. The CDR3 DNA is TGTGCCAGCAGCTTGACCTGGCAGGGGGGCAATCAGCCCCAGCATTTT. Translation gives CASSLTWQGGNQPQHF.